A selection of T cell receptor beta chains follows, all from one sample in a study of CD8 T cells in Susac syndrome. TCRdb passed the immunoSEQ multiplex PCR reads through MiXCR, listing each CDR3 protein once. The sample has some 190,000 distinct CDR3 sequences, roughly 92% seen once. The sequenced material came from CD4+ T cells from PBMCs. These receptors were taken from a human donor in good health. Both conserved end residues are part of each CDR3. Each record gives: V gene, clone size, J gene, D gene, CDR3 DNA, CDR3 protein. D genes are given only for firm matches. Clone size, where shown, is once, few, many, or a class for clones that have expanded.

v_gene: TRBV29-1
abundance: -
j_gene: TRBJ1-1
d_gene: -
CDR3nt: TGCAGCGTTGAAGTGAAGAGGGGCGCCGAAGCTTTCTTT
CDR3aa: CSVEVKRGAEAFF

v_gene: TRBV29-1
abundance: -
j_gene: TRBJ2-2
d_gene: -
CDR3nt: TGCAGCGTTGTACAGGGTGGCACCGGGGAGCTGTTTTTT
CDR3aa: CSVVQGGTGELFF

v_gene: TRBV5-6
abundance: -
j_gene: TRBJ2-5
d_gene: -
CDR3nt: TGTGCCAGCAGGCGTGAAGGTCCCCCGGGGCAGACCCAGTACTTC
CDR3aa: CASRREGPPGQTQYF

v_gene: TRBV29-1
abundance: -
j_gene: TRBJ1-2
d_gene: -
CDR3nt: TGCAGCGTTGATCAGGCTGGTAACTATGGCTACACCTTC
CDR3aa: CSVDQAGNYGYTF

v_gene: TRBV23-1
abundance: -
j_gene: TRBJ1-1
d_gene: -
CDR3nt: TGCGCCAGCAGTGAATTGCCCTCTTCAGGGTTGAAAACTGAAGCTTTCTTT
CDR3aa: CASSELPSSGLKTEAFF

v_gene: TRBV5-4
abundance: once
j_gene: TRBJ1-1
d_gene: -
CDR3nt: TGTGCCAGCAGCGCCCAACCGGGCACTGAAGCTTTCTTT
CDR3aa: CASSAQPGTEAFF

v_gene: TRBV29-1
abundance: -
j_gene: TRBJ1-4
d_gene: TRBD1
CDR3nt: TGCAGCGTTACAGGGGGCCCAGAGGAAAAACTGTTTTTT
CDR3aa: CSVTGGPEEKLFF

v_gene: TRBV7-7
abundance: -
j_gene: TRBJ2-5
d_gene: -
CDR3nt: TGTGCTAGCAGCTTAGGCCCAGGGGTCTGGGAGACCCAGTACTTC
CDR3aa: CASSLGPGVWETQYF

v_gene: TRBV18
abundance: -
j_gene: TRBJ2-5
d_gene: -
CDR3nt: TGTGCCAGCTCACCCCGCGGAGGGGGTGCGGAGACCCAGTACTTC
CDR3aa: CASSPRGGGAETQYF

v_gene: TRBV29-1
abundance: -
j_gene: TRBJ1-4
d_gene: TRBD1
CDR3nt: TGCAGCGTTGAAGACCCCGGGACAGATTATGAAAAACTGTTTTTT
CDR3aa: CSVEDPGTDYEKLFF

v_gene: TRBV4-1
abundance: -
j_gene: TRBJ2-1
d_gene: -
CDR3nt: TGCGCCAGCAGCCAAGAAGTGAATCGGCACGAGCAGTTCTTC
CDR3aa: CASSQEVNRHEQFF

v_gene: TRBV25-1
abundance: -
j_gene: TRBJ1-3
d_gene: -
CDR3nt: TGTGCCAGCAGTGACTACACCCGCTCTGGAAACACCATATATTTT
CDR3aa: CASSDYTRSGNTIYF

v_gene: TRBV20-1
abundance: -
j_gene: TRBJ1-3
d_gene: -
CDR3nt: TGCAGTGCTGGCGCCTCAAACTCTGGAAACACCATATATTTT
CDR3aa: CSAGASNSGNTIYF

v_gene: TRBV7-9
abundance: -
j_gene: TRBJ2-7
d_gene: -
CDR3nt: TGTGCCAGCAGCTTAGAGAGGGGGGCCCTCTCCTACGAGCAGTACTTC
CDR3aa: CASSLERGALSYEQYF

v_gene: TRBV3-1
abundance: -
j_gene: TRBJ2-2
d_gene: -
CDR3nt: TGTGCCAGCAGCCCCAAGACTAGTTCCGGGGAGCTGTTTTTT
CDR3aa: CASSPKTSSGELFF

v_gene: TRBV19
abundance: -
j_gene: TRBJ2-4
d_gene: -
CDR3nt: TGTGCCAGTAGTATCGAGAGGCCCGGGAACATTCAGTACTTC
CDR3aa: CASSIERPGNIQYF

v_gene: TRBV7-8
abundance: -
j_gene: TRBJ2-2
d_gene: -
CDR3nt: TGTGCCAGCAGCGCTACCGGGGAGCTGTTTTTT
CDR3aa: CASSATGELFF

v_gene: TRBV27
abundance: -
j_gene: TRBJ1-2
d_gene: -
CDR3nt: TGTGCCAGCAGTTTTCGGGGCCGCGACTATGGCTACACCTTC
CDR3aa: CASSFRGRDYGYTF

v_gene: TRBV7-9
abundance: -
j_gene: TRBJ1-1
d_gene: TRBD1
CDR3nt: TGTGCCAGCAGCAGCGGACAGGGGAGCACTGAAGCTTTCTTT
CDR3aa: CASSSGQGSTEAFF

v_gene: TRBV4-1
abundance: -
j_gene: TRBJ2-5
d_gene: -
CDR3nt: TGCGCCAGCAGCCAGCTCCGGGGAGAGACCCAGTACTTC
CDR3aa: CASSQLRGETQYF

v_gene: TRBV12-3/TRBV12-4
abundance: -
j_gene: TRBJ2-2
d_gene: TRBD1
CDR3nt: TGTGCCAGCAGTTTTTCCGGGACAGGGTTCCCCGGGGAGCTGTTTTTT
CDR3aa: CASSFSGTGFPGELFF

v_gene: TRBV6-2/TRBV6-3
abundance: -
j_gene: TRBJ2-5
d_gene: TRBD1
CDR3nt: TGTGCCAGCAGTAACCTACCTACGGGACAGGGTAAAGAGACCCAGTACTTC
CDR3aa: CASSNLPTGQGKETQYF

v_gene: TRBV5-1
abundance: -
j_gene: TRBJ2-2
d_gene: -
CDR3nt: TGCGCCAGCAGCGTACAGGACACCGGGGAGCTGTTTTTT
CDR3aa: CASSVQDTGELFF

v_gene: TRBV20-1
abundance: -
j_gene: TRBJ2-7
d_gene: TRBD2
CDR3nt: TGCAGTGCTCGGGGGGGACTCCTAAGCGAGCAGTACTTC
CDR3aa: CSARGGLLSEQYF

v_gene: TRBV27
abundance: -
j_gene: TRBJ1-1
d_gene: -
CDR3nt: TGTGCCAGCAGTTTCTGGGCAGGGCCACCCACTGAAGCTTTCTTT
CDR3aa: CASSFWAGPPTEAFF

v_gene: TRBV27
abundance: -
j_gene: TRBJ2-7
d_gene: -
CDR3nt: TGTGCCAGCAGTTCTAAGGGCCGTACCTACGAGCAGTACTTC
CDR3aa: CASSSKGRTYEQYF

v_gene: TRBV12-3/TRBV12-4
abundance: -
j_gene: TRBJ1-1
d_gene: -
CDR3nt: TGTGCCAGCAGTTTAGTCGGAAGCTTTGGAGCTTTCTTT
CDR3aa: CASSLVGSFGAFF

v_gene: TRBV2
abundance: -
j_gene: TRBJ2-5
d_gene: -
CDR3nt: TGTGCCAGCAGTGTACCTTCAGGGAACCAAGAGACCCAGTACTTC
CDR3aa: CASSVPSGNQETQYF

v_gene: TRBV6-2/TRBV6-3
abundance: -
j_gene: TRBJ1-2
d_gene: -
CDR3nt: TGTGCCAGCAGCCAGGGGAGACAGGCCGTCGGCTACACCTTC
CDR3aa: CASSQGRQAVGYTF

v_gene: TRBV29-1
abundance: once
j_gene: TRBJ2-1
d_gene: TRBD1
CDR3nt: TGCAGCGAGACAGGGTTAAGCAATGAGCAGTTCTTC
CDR3aa: CSETGLSNEQFF

v_gene: TRBV6-4
abundance: -
j_gene: TRBJ2-3
d_gene: -
CDR3nt: TGTGCCAGCAGTACGACAGGGAGGAGCACAGATACGCAGTATTTT
CDR3aa: CASSTTGRSTDTQYF

v_gene: TRBV7-9
abundance: -
j_gene: TRBJ2-3
d_gene: -
CDR3nt: TGTGCCAGCAGCTTAGCGTCACTCGAAAGAAATTTT
CDR3aa: CASSLASLERNF

v_gene: TRBV11-1
abundance: -
j_gene: TRBJ2-2
d_gene: TRBD1
CDR3nt: TGTGCCAGCAGCGCCTACAGGGGGCAGAGCGGGGAGCTGTTTTTT
CDR3aa: CASSAYRGQSGELFF

v_gene: TRBV29-1
abundance: -
j_gene: TRBJ1-1
d_gene: TRBD1
CDR3nt: TGCAGCGTTGAACGCCCCTACAGGGGTAGGACTGAAGCTTTCTTT
CDR3aa: CSVERPYRGRTEAFF

v_gene: TRBV6-5
abundance: -
j_gene: TRBJ1-3
d_gene: -
CDR3nt: TGTGCCAGCAGTGACCTCCGGAGCTCTGGAAACACCATATATTTT
CDR3aa: CASSDLRSSGNTIYF

v_gene: TRBV7-3
abundance: -
j_gene: TRBJ2-2
d_gene: TRBD2
CDR3nt: TGTGCCAGCAGCTTCGCGCTTAGCGGGGGGACCTCGAACACCGGGGAGCTGTTTTTT
CDR3aa: CASSFALSGGTSNTGELFF

v_gene: TRBV2
abundance: few
j_gene: TRBJ2-7
d_gene: -
CDR3nt: TGTGCCAGCAGTGCCCGGCTTGGGGTGTACGAGCAGTACTTC
CDR3aa: CASSARLGVYEQYF

v_gene: TRBV6-6
abundance: -
j_gene: TRBJ1-2
d_gene: TRBD1
CDR3nt: TGTGCCAGCAGGCGGGACAGGGCGGGGTATGGCTACACCTTC
CDR3aa: CASRRDRAGYGYTF

v_gene: TRBV28
abundance: -
j_gene: TRBJ1-3
d_gene: TRBD1
CDR3nt: TGTGCCAGCAGCCCCTTGGGACAGGGGATTGGAAACACCATATATTTT
CDR3aa: CASSPLGQGIGNTIYF

v_gene: TRBV6-2/TRBV6-3
abundance: -
j_gene: TRBJ1-2
d_gene: -
CDR3nt: TGTGCCAGCACACCCTCAGATAACTATGGCTACACCTTC
CDR3aa: CASTPSDNYGYTF

v_gene: TRBV5-6
abundance: -
j_gene: TRBJ1-1
d_gene: -
CDR3nt: TGTGCCAGCAGCCGAGCGAGGACTGAAGCTTTCTTT
CDR3aa: CASSRARTEAFF

v_gene: TRBV28
abundance: -
j_gene: TRBJ2-1
d_gene: -
CDR3nt: TGTGCCAGCAGTTTTTACAGCCACTCCTACAATGAGCAGTTCTTC
CDR3aa: CASSFYSHSYNEQFF

v_gene: TRBV7-8
abundance: -
j_gene: TRBJ1-6
d_gene: -
CDR3nt: TGTGCCAGCAGCTTTTCCCGGGCCACTGGTAATTCACCCCTCCACTTT
CDR3aa: CASSFSRATGNSPLHF

v_gene: TRBV6-1
abundance: -
j_gene: TRBJ2-3
d_gene: TRBD1
CDR3nt: TGTGCCAGCAGCTTCGACAGGGGCCGAGGGACAGATACGCAGTATTTT
CDR3aa: CASSFDRGRGTDTQYF

v_gene: TRBV28
abundance: -
j_gene: TRBJ1-5
d_gene: TRBD1
CDR3nt: TGTGCCAGCAGTTATAGGGACAGGTTAGTGAATCAGCCCCAGCATTTT
CDR3aa: CASSYRDRLVNQPQHF

v_gene: TRBV3-1
abundance: -
j_gene: TRBJ2-1
d_gene: TRBD1
CDR3nt: TGTGCCAGCAGCCTTGGGACAGCGAGCTCCTACAATGAGCAGTTCTTC
CDR3aa: CASSLGTASSYNEQFF

v_gene: TRBV7-2
abundance: once
j_gene: TRBJ1-5
d_gene: -
CDR3nt: TGTGCCAGCAGCTTAGATGTGGGGTCCCCCCAGCCCCAGCATTTT
CDR3aa: CASSLDVGSPQPQHF

v_gene: TRBV20-1
abundance: -
j_gene: TRBJ2-5
d_gene: TRBD1
CDR3nt: TGCAGTGCTAGGTGGACAGGGGGCTACCAAGAGACCCAGTACTTC
CDR3aa: CSARWTGGYQETQYF